One TCR beta chain is described in this entry. This clonotype occurred many times. Its specific antigen is unknown. Base qualities are not recorded, but no much larger clone differs from it by a single base. The V end loses 5 bases and the J end loses 0 bases, and a stretch of 8 bases separates them. From its cysteine to its phenylalanine, the CDR3 spans 15 amino acids. Just CDR3 DNA is preserved here, 45 bases in frame from base 1. This sample stems from a study of T cells in Graves' hyperthyroidism and ophthalmopathy (dated by TCRdb to between 2018 and 2021). Regarding the research as a whole: Peripheral blood was collected at initial diagnosis, before any treatment. To identify distinguishing TCR V-J signatures, a discovery cohort of some 100 patients was used, comprising 40 to 45 with Graves' ophthalmopathy and about 59 with stable Graves' hyperthyroidism. Prospective prediction of ophthalmopathy was tested in an independent validation cohort consisting of roughly 20 hyperthyroidism patients and more than 15 patients who later progressed to ophthalmopathy. For training and testing, the 100 or so patients in the discovery cohort were randomly divided in a 7:3 ratio. The study also compared thyroid tissue and blood T-cell repertoires from 5 to 7 Graves' hyperthyroidism patients. After blood sampling, hyperthyroidism patients were treated with methimazole at a starting dose of 30 mg daily, and ophthalmopathy patients were treated with high-dose intravenous methylprednisolone. The paper reports TCR Vbeta CDR3 sequencing of 140 or so peripheral blood samples: 43 ophthalmopathy, 75 to 80 hyperthyroidism and 17 progressor patients. The paper's findings and limits, for the study overall: In validation, the model predicted progression to ophthalmopathy with around 71% sensitivity and approximately 74% specificity, a median of 6.5 months before onset. Most expanded thyroid clonotypes (frequency above 0.001) were also detected in blood, a finding suggesting that blood repertoires may reflect thyroid immune responses. Sample size was not statistically predetermined, and blinding of investigators to group allocation was not performed. A model built on a 13 V-J signature distinguished ophthalmopathy from stable hyperthyroidism, reaching over 85% sensitivity and about 81% specificity in cross-validation and 80%/75% in testing.

Hyperthyroidism patients were newly diagnosed, had a disease duration of under 2 months, and were aged 18 to 65 years. Any patient with an uncontrolled infection, another autoimmune disease, pregnancy or lactation was excluded. Diagnoses were established on the basis of clinical symptoms, serum thyroxine and TRAb, thyroid ultrasound, and orbital computed tomography. Blood from progressor patients was drawn when they were first diagnosed with hyperthyroidism, before any ophthalmopathy symptoms appeared. Ficoll-Paque density gradient centrifugation was used to isolate PBMCs from 10 ml of fresh peripheral blood. Progressor patients were defined as those initially diagnosed with Graves' hyperthyroidism in whom ophthalmopathy developed during follow-up. Total RNA was extracted using Trizol reagent, and RNA quality was assessed on an Agilent 2100 Bioanalyzer. The TCR beta CDR3 regions were amplified from RNA transcripts. A first-round RT-PCR of the TCR CDR3 used the HTBI primer set with the Qiagen OneStep RT-PCR kit. A second multiplex PCR round built the libraries, followed by size selection and purification. Libraries were sequenced paired-end with 100 bp reads on an Illumina HiSeq2000. The paper's processing steps were these. SOAPnuke was used to process the raw data, with reads discarded if the reads contained adapters or uncalled bases, had a mean Phred below 15, or lacked an exact constant-primer or identifier match. High-quality paired reads were merged with COPE v1.2.5, and unique nucleotide sequences were defined as clonotypes. Clonotypes were aligned to IMGT TRBV, TRBD and TRBJ reference segments using MiTCR v1.1. Only V-J combinations with frequency above 0.0001, covering approximately 99% of repertoires, were analysed. The TCS score was defined as the ratio of F50 (clonal expansion) to E x V (chaos), calculated using BLOSUM62-based TCRdist between CDR3 peptides within each V-J. Welch's t-statistics and random forest reduced roughly 530 V-J features to 13, which were used in a naive Bayes classifier (R e1071). Using fastp at Q25 and MiXCR, TCRdb reprocessed the public reads and kept productive beta chains. Under each unique CDR3 protein, matching rows form one entry showing the most common genes and DNA. TCRdb, not the original authors, processed these V and J calls. The sample table lists fewer than 500,000 distinct CDR3 sequences, roughly 14% of them with a count of one. The ten largest account for around 21% of the sample.

The rearrangement joined TRBV12-3 or TRBV12-4 to TRBJ2-6, with TRBD1 as a weak D call on 6 bases. This clonotype originated in a young man with Graves' hyperthyroidism that later progressed to Graves' ophthalmopathy. The sample comprised blood. The DNA sequence follows: TGTGCCAGCAGTACACAGGGCTCTGGGGCCAACGTCCTGACTTTC. This codes for CASSTQGSGANVLTF.